These T cell receptor beta chains were read from a single sample in a study of blood T cell repertoires in COVID-19. Here immunoSEQ multiplex PCR was the method, and the copy in TCRdb shows in-frame clones only, minus some. The sample shows fewer than 300,000 clones, roughly 92% of them seen only once. Sample: peripheral blood. These receptors originate from a woman aged 25-40 years with COVID-19, enrolled during active disease. The CDR3 runs from the conserved cysteine through the conserved F or W. D genes are given only for firm matches. Only some rows state a clone size, as once, few, many or a class for expanded clones.

j_gene,d_gene,v_gene,abundance,CDR3nt,CDR3aa
TRBJ2-7,NA,TRBV5-4,NA,TGTGCCAGCAGGTCGACAGGCGGATACGAGCAGTACTTC,CASRSTGGYEQYF
TRBJ2-7,TRBD1,TRBV4-1,NA,TGCGCCAGCAGCCAAGGGGGGACAGCAGCTTACTACGAGCAGTACTTC,CASSQGGTAAYYEQYF
TRBJ2-1,TRBD1,TRBV30,NA,TGTGCCTGGGGGGACAGGAACAATGAGCAGTTCTTC,CAWGDRNNEQFF
TRBJ1-5,NA,TRBV28,NA,TGTGCCAGCAGCTCCCTAAATCAGCCCCAGCATTTT,CASSSLNQPQHF
TRBJ2-2,TRBD2,TRBV4-2,NA,TGTGCCAGCAGGCAACTAGCGGGAGGGCCAGAGGGAGCCACCGGGGAGCTGTTTTTT,CASRQLAGGPEGATGELFF
TRBJ2-4,TRBD2,TRBV30,NA,TGTGCCTGGAGCCCGACACTAGCGGGAGTTGGATTAACCAAAAACATTCAGTACTTC,CAWSPTLAGVGLTKNIQYF
TRBJ2-1,NA,TRBV30,NA,TGTGCTTCCCAGGGGAATTTCCTGGGTGAGCAGTTCTTC,CASQGNFLGEQFF
TRBJ2-7,TRBD2,TRBV27,NA,TGTGCCAGCAGTTTATCTAGGCTAGCGGTCTACGAGCAGTACTTC,CASSLSRLAVYEQYF
TRBJ1-1,NA,TRBV7-2,NA,TGTGCCAGCAGCTACAGAGCTGCGAACACTGAAGCTTTCTTT,CASSYRAANTEAFF
TRBJ2-1,NA,TRBV29-1,NA,TGCAGCGTGGCTAGGAGCGATGAGCAGTTCTTC,CSVARSDEQFF
TRBJ2-1,TRBD2,TRBV27,NA,TGTGCCAGCACCCGTTTTGGCGCGGGAGGGCCGAGCTCCTACAATGAGCAGTTCTTC,CASTRFGAGGPSSYNEQFF
TRBJ1-1,TRBD1,TRBV3-1/TRBV3-2,NA,TGTGCCAGCAGCCGAAGATCCGCCGGGACAGTTGAAGCTTTCTTT,CASSRRSAGTVEAFF
TRBJ2-7,NA,TRBV5-1,NA,TGCGCCAGCAGCTTGGGAACAGGGAAGCCCTACGAGCAGTACTTC,CASSLGTGKPYEQYF
TRBJ2-7,NA,TRBV5-8,NA,TGTGCCAGCAGCTTGTACCTTTTGGAGGGTTCTGTCAACGAGCAGTACTTC,CASSLYLLEGSVNEQYF
TRBJ1-1,NA,TRBV19,NA,TGTGCCAGTAGTACACTAACAGGATCCCCGAACACTGAAGCTTTCTTT,CASSTLTGSPNTEAFF
TRBJ1-2,TRBD1,TRBV7-9,NA,TGTGCCAGCAGCCCAGGGGGTCTTGGAGGTGGCTACACCTTC,CASSPGGLGGGYTF
TRBJ2-5,NA,TRBV19,NA,TGTGCCAGTAGTATGAGCCCCGGGACAAGGGAGACCCAGTACTTC,CASSMSPGTRETQYF
TRBJ2-4,TRBD2,TRBV15,NA,TGTGCCACCAGCAGGTTTAGCGGGAGAACCAAAAACATTCAGTACTTC,CATSRFSGRTKNIQYF
TRBJ2-1,TRBD2,TRBV11-2,NA,TGTGCCAGCAGCTCCGTGCCCCTCCAACTAGCGGAACGGTCCGATGAGCAGTTCTTC,CASSSVPLQLAERSDEQFF
TRBJ1-1,NA,TRBV2,NA,TGTGCCAGCAGTGGCTCTGAGGCTTTCTTT,CASSGSEAFF
TRBJ1-4,TRBD1,TRBV6-1,NA,TGTGCCAGCAGTGAACAGACAGGGAATAATGAAAAACTGTTTTTT,CASSEQTGNNEKLFF
TRBJ2-1,NA,TRBV19,NA,TGTGCCAGTACTCCGGGACAAGCGGTATACAATGAGCAGTTCTTC,CASTPGQAVYNEQFF
TRBJ2-7,NA,TRBV5-1,NA,TGCGCCAGCAGATCAAACCTTGGTGACAGATGGGCCGAGTACTTC,CASRSNLGDRWAEYF
TRBJ1-3,NA,TRBV7-8,few,TGTGCCAGCAGCCGCCAGAGGACAACAGGCAGCTCTGGAAACACCATATATTTT,CASSRQRTTGSSGNTIYF
TRBJ1-6,NA,TRBV30,once,TGTGCCTGGACAGGGCTGGGTAATTCACCCCTCCACTTT,CAWTGLGNSPLHF
TRBJ2-2,NA,TRBV3-1/TRBV3-2,NA,TGTGCCAGCAGCCGGACAGTCAACACCGGGGAGCTGTTTTTT,CASSRTVNTGELFF
TRBJ1-2,TRBD1,TRBV10-3,NA,TGTGCCATCAGTGGAGAAGGGGACAGGGGCTACACCTTC,CAISGEGDRGYTF
TRBJ1-2,NA,TRBV2,NA,TGTGCCAGCAGTGGGGATGGACAGTATGGCTACACCTTC,CASSGDGQYGYTF
TRBJ1-1,NA,TRBV6-1,NA,TGTGCCAGCAGTGAAAAAAGCATGAACACTGAAGCTTTCTTT,CASSEKSMNTEAFF
TRBJ1-2,NA,TRBV29-1,few,TGCAGCGTGGCGGGTGGTTCTAACTATGGCTACACCTTC,CSVAGGSNYGYTF
TRBJ1-5,NA,TRBV3-1/TRBV3-2,NA,TGTGCCAGCAGCCAGACACGGGGTAATCAGCCCCAGCATTTT,CASSQTRGNQPQHF
TRBJ1-2,TRBD1,TRBV27,NA,TGTGCCAGCAGTATAAAAGGGGGCGCTGCCTATGGCTACACCTTC,CASSIKGGAAYGYTF
TRBJ1-1,TRBD1,TRBV10-2,NA,TGCGCCAGTAAACCCGGGACAGGGAACACTGAAGCTTTCTTT,CASKPGTGNTEAFF
TRBJ1-6,TRBD1,TRBV5-4,NA,TGTGCCAGCAGCTCCCTCTCTGCAGGGGGCGGATCACCCCTCCACTTT,CASSSLSAGGGSPLHF
TRBJ2-5,NA,TRBV4-1,NA,TGCGCCAGCAGCCCTGGGACTGTGTTCCAAGAGACCCAGTACTTC,CASSPGTVFQETQYF
TRBJ2-6,NA,TRBV6-6,NA,TGTGCCAGCAGTTACCCCCCGGGGGCTGGGGCCAACGTCCTGACTTTC,CASSYPPGAGANVLTF
TRBJ2-4,NA,TRBV18,NA,TGTGCCAGCTCGCTCGAGGAGGGGAACATTCAGTACTTC,CASSLEEGNIQYF
TRBJ2-6,TRBD1,TRBV2,once,TGTGCCGGACAGGGGAGTCGTGGGGCCAACGTCCTGACTTTC,CAGQGSRGANVLTF
TRBJ2-2,TRBD1,TRBV3-1/TRBV3-2,NA,TGTGCCAGCAGCCCCGGGGACAGATACACCGGGGAGCTGTTTTTT,CASSPGDRYTGELFF
TRBJ1-1,TRBD1,TRBV12-5,few,TGTGCTAGTGTTAGAACAGGGGTTTCTGAAGCTTTCTTT,CASVRTGVSEAFF
TRBJ1-5,TRBD1,TRBV28,NA,TGTGCCACCCGACAGGGGGTAGATTATCAGCCCCAGCATTTT,CATRQGVDYQPQHF
TRBJ1-5,TRBD1,TRBV2,NA,TGTGCCAGCAGCGAACGGGACAGGGGTCTTCAGCCCCAGCATTTT,CASSERDRGLQPQHF
TRBJ1-1,NA,TRBV6-4,once,TGTGCCAGCAGTGCACCCAGGGAGGAGATGAACACTGAAGCTTTCTTT,CASSAPREEMNTEAFF